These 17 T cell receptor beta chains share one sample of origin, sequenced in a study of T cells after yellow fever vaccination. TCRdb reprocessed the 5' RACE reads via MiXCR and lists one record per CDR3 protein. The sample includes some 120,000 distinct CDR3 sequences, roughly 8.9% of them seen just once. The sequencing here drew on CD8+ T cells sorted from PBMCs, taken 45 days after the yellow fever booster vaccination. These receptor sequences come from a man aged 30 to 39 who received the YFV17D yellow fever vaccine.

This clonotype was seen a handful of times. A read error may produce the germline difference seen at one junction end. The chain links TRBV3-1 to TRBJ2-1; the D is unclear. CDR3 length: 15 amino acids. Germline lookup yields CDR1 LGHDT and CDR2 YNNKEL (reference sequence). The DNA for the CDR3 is TGTGCCAGCTGCCAAGGTGTAGAGGTTTACAATGAGCAGTTCTTC. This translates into CASCQGVEVYNEQFF.

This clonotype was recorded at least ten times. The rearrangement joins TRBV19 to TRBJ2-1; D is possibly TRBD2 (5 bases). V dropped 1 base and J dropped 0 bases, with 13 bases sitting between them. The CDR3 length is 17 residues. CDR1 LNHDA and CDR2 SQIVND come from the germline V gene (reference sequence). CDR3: CASSIGGERSSYNEQFF. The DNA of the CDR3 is TGTGCCAGTAGTATAGGAGGTGAGCGGAGCTCCTACAATGAGCAGTTCTTC.

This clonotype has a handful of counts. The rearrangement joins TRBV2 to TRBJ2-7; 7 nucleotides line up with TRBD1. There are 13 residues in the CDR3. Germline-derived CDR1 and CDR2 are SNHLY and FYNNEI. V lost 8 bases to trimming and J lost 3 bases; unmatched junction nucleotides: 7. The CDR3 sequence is CASLTPGGYEQYF. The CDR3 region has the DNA TGTGCCAGCCTTACCCCAGGGGGCTACGAGCAGTACTTC.

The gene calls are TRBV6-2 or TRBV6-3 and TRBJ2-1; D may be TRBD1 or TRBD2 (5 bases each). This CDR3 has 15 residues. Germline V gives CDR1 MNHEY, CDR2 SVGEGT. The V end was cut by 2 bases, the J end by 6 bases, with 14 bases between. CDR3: CASSYLGEASNEQFF. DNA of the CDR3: TGTGCCAGCAGTTACCTGGGGGAAGCTAGCAATGAGCAGTTCTTC.

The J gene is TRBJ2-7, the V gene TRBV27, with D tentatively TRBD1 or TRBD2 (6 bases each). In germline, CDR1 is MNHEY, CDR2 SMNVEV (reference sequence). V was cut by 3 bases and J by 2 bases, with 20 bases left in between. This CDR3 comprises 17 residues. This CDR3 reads CASSFTGPIRGAYEQYF. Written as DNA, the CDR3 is TGTGCCAGCAGTTTTACAGGACCCATTAGGGGGGCCTACGAGCAGTACTTC.

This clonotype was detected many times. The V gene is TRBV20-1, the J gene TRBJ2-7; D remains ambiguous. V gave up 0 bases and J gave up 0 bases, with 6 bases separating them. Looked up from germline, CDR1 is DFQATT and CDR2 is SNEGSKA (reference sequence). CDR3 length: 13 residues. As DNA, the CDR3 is TGCAGTGCTAGAGACCCAGACTCCTACGAGCAGTACTTC. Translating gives CSARDPDSYEQYF.

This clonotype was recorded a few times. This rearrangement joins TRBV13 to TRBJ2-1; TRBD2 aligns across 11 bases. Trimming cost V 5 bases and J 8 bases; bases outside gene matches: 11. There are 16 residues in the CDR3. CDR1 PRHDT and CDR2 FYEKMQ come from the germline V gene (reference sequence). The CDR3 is CASSPSRTSGQHEQFF. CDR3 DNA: TGTGCCAGCAGCCCATCGCGGACTAGCGGGCAACATGAGCAGTTCTTC.

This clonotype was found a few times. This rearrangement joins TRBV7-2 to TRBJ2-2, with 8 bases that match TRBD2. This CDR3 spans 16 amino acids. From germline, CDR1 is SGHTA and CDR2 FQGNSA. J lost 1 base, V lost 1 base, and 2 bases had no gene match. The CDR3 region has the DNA TGTGCCAGCAGCTTAGTTAGCGGGATGAACACCGGGGAGCTGTTTTTT. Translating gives CASSLVSGMNTGELFF.

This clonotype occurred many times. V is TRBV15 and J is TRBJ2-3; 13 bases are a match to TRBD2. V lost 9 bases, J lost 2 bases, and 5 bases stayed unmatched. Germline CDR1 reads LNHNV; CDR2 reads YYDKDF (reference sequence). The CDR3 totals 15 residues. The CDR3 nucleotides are TGTGCCACGACACTAGCGGGAGGGCCCACAGATACGCAGTATTTT. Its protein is CATTLAGGPTDTQYF. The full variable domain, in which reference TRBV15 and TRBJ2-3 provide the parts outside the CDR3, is DAMVIQNPRYQVTQFGKPVTLSCSQTLNHNVMYWYQQKSSQAPKLLFHYYDKDFNNEADTPDNFQSRRPNTSFCFLDIRSPGLGDTAMYLCATTLAGGPTDTQYFGPGTRLTVL.

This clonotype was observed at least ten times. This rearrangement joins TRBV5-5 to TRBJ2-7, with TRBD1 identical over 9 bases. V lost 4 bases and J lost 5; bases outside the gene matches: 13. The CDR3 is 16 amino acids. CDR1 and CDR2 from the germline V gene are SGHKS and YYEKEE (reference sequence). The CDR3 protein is CASSAVPGQGTHEQYF. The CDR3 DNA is TGTGCCAGCAGCGCGGTGCCGGGACAGGGTACCCACGAGCAGTACTTC. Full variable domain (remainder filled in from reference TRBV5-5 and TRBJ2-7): DAGVTQSPTHLIKTRGQQVTLRCSPISGHKSVSWYQQVLGQGPQFIFQYYEKEERGRGNFPDRFSARQFPNYSSELNVNALLLGDSALYLCASSAVPGQGTHEQYFGPGTRLTVT.

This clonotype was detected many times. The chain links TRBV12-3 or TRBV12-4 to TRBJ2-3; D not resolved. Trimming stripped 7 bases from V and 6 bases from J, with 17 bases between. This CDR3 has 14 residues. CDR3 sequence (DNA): TGTGCCAGCACCGGCGGCGAAGGATGGGATACGCAGTATTTT. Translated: CASTGGEGWDTQYF.

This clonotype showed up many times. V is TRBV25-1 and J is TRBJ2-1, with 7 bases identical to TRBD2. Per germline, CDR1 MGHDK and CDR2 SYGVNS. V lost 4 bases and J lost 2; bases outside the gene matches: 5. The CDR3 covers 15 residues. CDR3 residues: CASSGGGRAYNEQFF. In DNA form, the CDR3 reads TGTGCCAGCAGTGGGGGAGGGAGGGCCTACAATGAGCAGTTCTTC.

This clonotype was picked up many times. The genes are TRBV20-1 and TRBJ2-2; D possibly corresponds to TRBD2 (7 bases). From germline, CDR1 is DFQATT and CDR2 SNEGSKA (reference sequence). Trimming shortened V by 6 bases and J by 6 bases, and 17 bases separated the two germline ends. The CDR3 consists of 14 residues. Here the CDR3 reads CSAEGGSGSGELFF. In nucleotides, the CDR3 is TGCAGTGCCGAGGGGGGTAGCGGGTCCGGGGAGCTGTTTTTT.

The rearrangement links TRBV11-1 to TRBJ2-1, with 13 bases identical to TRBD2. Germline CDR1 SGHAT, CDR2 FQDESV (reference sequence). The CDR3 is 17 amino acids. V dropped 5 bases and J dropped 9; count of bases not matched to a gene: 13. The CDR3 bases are TGTGCCAGCAGCCCCTATAGGACTAGCGGGAGAGTCGGTGAGCAGTTCTTC. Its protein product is CASSPYRTSGRVGEQFF.

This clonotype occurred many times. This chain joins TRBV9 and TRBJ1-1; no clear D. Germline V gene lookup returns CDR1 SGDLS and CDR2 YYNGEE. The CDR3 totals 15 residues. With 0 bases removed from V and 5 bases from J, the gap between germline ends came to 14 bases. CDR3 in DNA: TGTGCCAGCAGCGTAGAGGGATTAGGGCAAACTGAAGCTTTCTTT. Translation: CASSVEGLGQTEAFF.

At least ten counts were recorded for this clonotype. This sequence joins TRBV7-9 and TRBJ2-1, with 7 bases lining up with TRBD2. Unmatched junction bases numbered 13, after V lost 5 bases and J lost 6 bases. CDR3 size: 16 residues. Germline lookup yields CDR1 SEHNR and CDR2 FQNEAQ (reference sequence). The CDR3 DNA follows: TGTGCCAGCAGCACAGAAGAGGGGACTACATCCAATGAGCAGTTCTTC. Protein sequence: CASSTEEGTTSNEQFF. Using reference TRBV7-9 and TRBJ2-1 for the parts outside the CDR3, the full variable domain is DTGVSQNPRHKITKRGQNVTFRCDPISEHNRLYWYRQTLGQGPEFLTYFQNEAQLEKSRLLSDRFSAERPKGSFSTLEIQRTEQGDSAMYLCASSTEEGTTSNEQFFGPGTRLTVL.

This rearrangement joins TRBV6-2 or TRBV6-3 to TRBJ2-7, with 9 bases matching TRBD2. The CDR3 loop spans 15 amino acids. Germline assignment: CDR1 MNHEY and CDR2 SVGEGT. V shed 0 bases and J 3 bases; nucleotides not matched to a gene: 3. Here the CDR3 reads CASSYSLAGNYEQYF. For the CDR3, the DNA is TGTGCCAGCAGTTACTCACTAGCGGGCAACTACGAGCAGTACTTC.